The clone carrying this T cell receptor beta chain was recorded only once. The record originates from a study of blood T cell repertoires in COVID-19. Turning to the study itself: COVID-19 samples, acute and convalescent, were from the United States, Italy and Spain. Sources were T cells, B-cell-depleted T cells, or PBMCs; the material itself was cDNA or gDNA.

The germline V gene has CDR1 MNHNS and CDR2 SASEGT. J was trimmed by 0 bases and V by 3 bases; bases with no gene match: 9. The CDR3 covers 18 residues. Authors' methods: Nucleated cell number was recorded as an estimate derived from reference gene primer amplification. The protocol was immunoSEQ multiplex PCR, while the TCRdb copy is restricted to in-frame clones and leaves out a portion. D and trimming come from the DNA, and the V and J calls and clone size come from that table. The sample includes tens of thousands of clones, less than 90% of them seen just once. The receptor was derived from a man aged 60-69 years with acute or convalescent COVID-19. The chain combines TRBV6-1 with TRBJ1-1; 11 nucleotides match TRBD1. The sequencing input was peripheral blood. CDR3 amino acids: CASSDTGTGGKMNTEAFF. The DNA of the CDR3 is TGTGCCAGCAGTGATACCGGGACAGGGGGTAAAATGAACACTGAAGCTTTCTTT.